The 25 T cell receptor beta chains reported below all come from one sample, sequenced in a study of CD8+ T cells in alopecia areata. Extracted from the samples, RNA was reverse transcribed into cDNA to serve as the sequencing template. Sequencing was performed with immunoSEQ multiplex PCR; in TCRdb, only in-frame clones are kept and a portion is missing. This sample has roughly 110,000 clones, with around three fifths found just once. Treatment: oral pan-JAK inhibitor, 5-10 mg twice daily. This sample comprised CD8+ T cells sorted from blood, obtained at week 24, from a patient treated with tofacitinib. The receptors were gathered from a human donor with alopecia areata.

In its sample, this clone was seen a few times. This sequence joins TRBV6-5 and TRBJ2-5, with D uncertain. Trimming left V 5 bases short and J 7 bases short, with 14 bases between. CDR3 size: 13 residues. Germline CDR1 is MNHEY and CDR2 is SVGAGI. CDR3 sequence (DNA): TGTGCCAGCAGTACTGGACCAAGAGGGACCCAGTACTTC. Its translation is CASSTGPRGTQYF.

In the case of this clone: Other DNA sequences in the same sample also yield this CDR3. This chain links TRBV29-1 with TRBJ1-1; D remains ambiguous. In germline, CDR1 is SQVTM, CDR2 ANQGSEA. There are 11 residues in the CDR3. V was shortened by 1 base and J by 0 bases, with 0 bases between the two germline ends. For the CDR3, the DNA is TGCAGCGTTGAAGTGAACACTGAAGCTTTCTTT. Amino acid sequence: CSVEVNTEAFF. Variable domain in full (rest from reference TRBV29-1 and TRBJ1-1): SAVISQKPSRDICQRGTSLTIQCQVDSQVTMMFWYRQQPGQSLTLIATANQGSEATYESGFVIDKFPISRPNLTFSTLTVSNMSPEDSSIYLCSVEVNTEAFFGQGTRLTVV.

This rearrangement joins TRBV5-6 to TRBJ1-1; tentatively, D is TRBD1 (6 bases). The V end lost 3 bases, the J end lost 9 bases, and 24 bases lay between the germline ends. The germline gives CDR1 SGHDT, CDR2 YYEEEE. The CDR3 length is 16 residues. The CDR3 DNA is TGTGCCAGCAGCTCTGGAACCACAGGGCGCCCGAATAAAGCTTTCTTT. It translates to CASSSGTTGRPNKAFF.

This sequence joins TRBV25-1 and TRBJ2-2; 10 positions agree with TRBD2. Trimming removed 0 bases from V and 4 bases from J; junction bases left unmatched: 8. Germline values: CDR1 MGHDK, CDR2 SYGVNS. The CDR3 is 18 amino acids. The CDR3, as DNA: TGTGCCAGCAGTGAATATAAGGGAGCGGGGGGGACCACCGGGGAGCTGTTTTTT. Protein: CASSEYKGAGGTTGELFF.

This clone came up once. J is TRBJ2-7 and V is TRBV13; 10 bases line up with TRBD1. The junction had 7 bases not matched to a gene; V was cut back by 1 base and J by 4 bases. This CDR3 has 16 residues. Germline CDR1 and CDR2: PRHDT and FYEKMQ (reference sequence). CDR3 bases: TGTGCCAGCAGCTTAGCTTTAGGGGACAGGGGTTACGAGCAGTACTTC. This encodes CASSLALGDRGYEQYF.

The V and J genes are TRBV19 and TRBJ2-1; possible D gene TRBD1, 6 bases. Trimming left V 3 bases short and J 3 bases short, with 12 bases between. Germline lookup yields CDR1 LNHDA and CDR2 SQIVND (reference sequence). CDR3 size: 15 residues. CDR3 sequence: CASSIGQGIYNEQFF. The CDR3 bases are TGTGCCAGTAGTATCGGGCAGGGGATCTACAATGAGCAGTTCTTC.

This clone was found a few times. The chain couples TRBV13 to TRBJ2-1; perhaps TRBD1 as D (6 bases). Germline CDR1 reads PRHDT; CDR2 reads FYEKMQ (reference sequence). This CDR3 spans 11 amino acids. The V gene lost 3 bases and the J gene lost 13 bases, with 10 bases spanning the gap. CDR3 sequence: CASSLMGHQFF. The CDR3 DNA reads TGTGCCAGCAGCTTGATGGGACATCAGTTCTTC. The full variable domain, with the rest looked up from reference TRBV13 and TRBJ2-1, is AAGVIQSPRHLIKEKRETATLKCYPIPRHDTVYWYQQGPGQDPQFLISFYEKMQSDKGSIPDRFSAQQFSDYHSELNMSSLELGDSALYFCASSLMGHQFFGPGTRLTVL.

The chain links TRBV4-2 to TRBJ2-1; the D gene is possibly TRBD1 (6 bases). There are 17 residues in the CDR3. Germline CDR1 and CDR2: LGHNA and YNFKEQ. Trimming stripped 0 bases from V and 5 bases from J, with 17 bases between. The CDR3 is CASSQDPGAGEDNEQFF. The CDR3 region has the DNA TGTGCCAGCAGCCAAGATCCCGGGGCAGGGGAAGACAATGAGCAGTTCTTC.

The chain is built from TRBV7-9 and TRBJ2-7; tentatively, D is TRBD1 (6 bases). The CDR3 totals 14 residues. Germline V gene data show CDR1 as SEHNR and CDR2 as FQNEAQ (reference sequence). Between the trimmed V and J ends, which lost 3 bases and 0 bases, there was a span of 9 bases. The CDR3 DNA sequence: TGTGCCAGCAGCTTTCAGGGGTCCTCCTACGAGCAGTACTTC. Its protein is CASSFQGSSYEQYF. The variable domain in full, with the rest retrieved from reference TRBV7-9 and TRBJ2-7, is DTGVSQNPRHKITKRGQNVTFRCDPISEHNRLYWYRQTLGQGPEFLTYFQNEAQLEKSRLLSDRFSAERPKGSFSTLEIQRTEQGDSAMYLCASSFQGSSYEQYFGPGTRLTVT.

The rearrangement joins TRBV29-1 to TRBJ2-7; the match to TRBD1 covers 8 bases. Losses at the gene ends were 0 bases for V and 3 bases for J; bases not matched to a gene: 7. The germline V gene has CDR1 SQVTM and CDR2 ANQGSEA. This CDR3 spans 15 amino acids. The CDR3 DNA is TGCAGCGTTGAAGATCTGGCAGGGGGCATCTACGAGCAGTACTTC. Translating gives CSVEDLAGGIYEQYF.

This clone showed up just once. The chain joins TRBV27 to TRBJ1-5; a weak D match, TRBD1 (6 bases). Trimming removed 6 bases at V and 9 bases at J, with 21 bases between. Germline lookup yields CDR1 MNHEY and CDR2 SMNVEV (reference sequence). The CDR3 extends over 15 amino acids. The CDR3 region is CASSPSWGGVGPQHF. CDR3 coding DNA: TGTGCCAGCAGCCCGTCATGGGGGGGCGTTGGGCCCCAGCATTTT.

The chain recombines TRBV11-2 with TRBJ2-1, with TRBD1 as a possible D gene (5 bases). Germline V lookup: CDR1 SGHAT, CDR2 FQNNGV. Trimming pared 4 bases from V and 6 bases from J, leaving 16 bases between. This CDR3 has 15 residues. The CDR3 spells CASSSLRRGSNEQFF. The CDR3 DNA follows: TGTGCCAGCAGCTCACTGCGAAGGGGAAGCAATGAGCAGTTCTTC.

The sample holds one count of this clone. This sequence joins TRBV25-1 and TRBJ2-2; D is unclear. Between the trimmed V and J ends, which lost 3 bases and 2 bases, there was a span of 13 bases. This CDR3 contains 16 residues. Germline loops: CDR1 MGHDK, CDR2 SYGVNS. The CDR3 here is CASSDGIVANTGELFF. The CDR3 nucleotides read TGTGCCAGCAGTGATGGGATCGTTGCTAACACCGGGGAGCTGTTTTTT.

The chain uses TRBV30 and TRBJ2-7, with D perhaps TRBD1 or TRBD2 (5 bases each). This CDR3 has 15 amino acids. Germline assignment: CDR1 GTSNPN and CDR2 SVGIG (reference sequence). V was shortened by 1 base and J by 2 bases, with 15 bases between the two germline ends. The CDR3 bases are TGTGCCTGGAGTGGTGGGACCCTTGGGGCCTACGAGCAGTACTTC. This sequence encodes CAWSGGTLGAYEQYF.

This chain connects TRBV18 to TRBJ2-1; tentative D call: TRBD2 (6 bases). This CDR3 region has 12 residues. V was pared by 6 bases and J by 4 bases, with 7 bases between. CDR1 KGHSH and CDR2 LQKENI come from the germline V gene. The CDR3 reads CASSRGYNEQFF. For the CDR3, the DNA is TGTGCCAGCTCCCGGGGGTACAATGAGCAGTTCTTC.

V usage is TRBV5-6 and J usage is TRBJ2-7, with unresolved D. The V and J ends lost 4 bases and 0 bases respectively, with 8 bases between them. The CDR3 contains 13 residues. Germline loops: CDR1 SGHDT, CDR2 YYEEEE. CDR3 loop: CASSPAGSYEQYF. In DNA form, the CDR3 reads TGTGCCAGCAGCCCGGCAGGCTCCTACGAGCAGTACTTC.

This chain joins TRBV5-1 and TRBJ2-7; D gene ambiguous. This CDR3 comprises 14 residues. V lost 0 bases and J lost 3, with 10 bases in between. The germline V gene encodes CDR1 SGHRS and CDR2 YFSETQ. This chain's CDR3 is CASSLEILGYEQYF. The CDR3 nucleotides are TGCGCCAGCAGCTTGGAGATTTTGGGCTACGAGCAGTACTTC.

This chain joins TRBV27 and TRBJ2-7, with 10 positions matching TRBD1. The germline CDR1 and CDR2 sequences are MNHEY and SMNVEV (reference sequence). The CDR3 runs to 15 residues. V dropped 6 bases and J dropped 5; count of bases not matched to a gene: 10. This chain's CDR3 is CASRQTGTGVHEQYF. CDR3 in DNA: TGTGCCAGCAGGCAGACCGGGACAGGGGTCCACGAGCAGTACTTC.

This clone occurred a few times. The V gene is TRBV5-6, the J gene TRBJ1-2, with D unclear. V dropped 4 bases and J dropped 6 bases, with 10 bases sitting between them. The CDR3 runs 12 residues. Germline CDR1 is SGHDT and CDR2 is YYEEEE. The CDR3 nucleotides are TGTGCCAGCAGCCAGGAGATAAATGGCTACACCTTC. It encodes CASSQEINGYTF.

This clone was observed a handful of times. CDR3 sequence reads: CASSQEGGEQFF. The CDR3 nucleotides read TGTGCCAGCAGCCAAGAGGGGGGAGAGCAGTTCTTC. The gene calls are TRBV14 and TRBJ2-1; D might be TRBD2 (6 bases). The CDR3 has 12 residues. The germline V and J ends were trimmed by 0 bases and 10 bases, with 7 bases remaining between them. Germline V gives CDR1 SGHDN, CDR2 FVKESK.

CDR3 in amino acids: CASSPLGLGEQYF. CDR3 in DNA: TGTGCCAGCAGCCCCTTAGGGCTCGGGGAGCAGTACTTC. The chain uses TRBV9 and TRBJ2-7, with D unresolved. CDR3 length: 13 residues. V was trimmed by 4 bases and J by 7 bases, leaving 15 bases between them. Per germline, CDR1 SGDLS and CDR2 YYNGEE.

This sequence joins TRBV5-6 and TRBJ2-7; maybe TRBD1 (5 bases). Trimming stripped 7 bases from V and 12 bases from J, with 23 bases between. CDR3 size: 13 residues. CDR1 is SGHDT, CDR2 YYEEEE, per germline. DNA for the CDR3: TGTGCCAGCGGGCAGGGAAACCTTCTTGATGGGTACTTC. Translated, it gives CASGQGNLLDGYF.

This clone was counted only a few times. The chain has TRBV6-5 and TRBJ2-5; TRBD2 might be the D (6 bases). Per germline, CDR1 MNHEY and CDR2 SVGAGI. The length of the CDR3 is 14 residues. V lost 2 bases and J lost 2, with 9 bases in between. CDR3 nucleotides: TGTGCCAGCAGTTACCCGGGACTTCAAGAGACCCAGTACTTC. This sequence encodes CASSYPGLQETQYF.

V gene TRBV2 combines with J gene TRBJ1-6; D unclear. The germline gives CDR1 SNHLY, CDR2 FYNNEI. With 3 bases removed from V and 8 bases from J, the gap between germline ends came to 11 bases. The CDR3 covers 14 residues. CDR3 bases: TGTGCCAGCAGTGACATCGCTGGGGATTCACCCCTCCACTTT. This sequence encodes CASSDIAGDSPLHF. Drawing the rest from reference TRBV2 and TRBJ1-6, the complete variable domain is EPEVTQTPSHQVTQMGQEVILRCVPISNHLYFYWYRQILGQKVEFLVSFYNNEISEKSEIFDDQFSVERPDGSNFTLKIRSTKLEDSAMYFCASSDIAGDSPLHFGNGTRLTVT.

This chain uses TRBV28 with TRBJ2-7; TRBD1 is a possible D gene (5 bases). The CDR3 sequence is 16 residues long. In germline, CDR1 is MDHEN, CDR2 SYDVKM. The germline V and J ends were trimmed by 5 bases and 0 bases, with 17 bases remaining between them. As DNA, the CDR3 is TGTGCCAGCAGTCTCGATCGGACACTTGGCTCCTACGAGCAGTACTTC. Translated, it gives CASSLDRTLGSYEQYF.